This T cell receptor beta chain is from a study of T cell repertoires in ileal Crohn's disease. Across the whole study: Patients had a median approximately 8-year disease duration, and less than 40% were active smokers. About half received postoperative treatment, some 10 with thiopurines and 15 to 20 anti-TNF.

The CDR3 consists of 16 residues. Germline CDR1 and CDR2: SNHLY and FYNNEI. Sequenced by immunoSEQ multiplex PCR; TCRdb stores in-frame clones only, minus some. Found here are around 5,200 clones, roughly 82% of them singletons; the top ten hold 20% to 25%. Time point specified: inflamed ileum from the surgical specimen. The chain recombines TRBV2 with TRBJ2-5; possible D gene TRBD2, 7 bases. The end of the DNA aligns better with TRBJ2-7, so the J call may be wrong. This TCR was sampled from an adult with Crohn's disease. The sample taken for sequencing was ileal tissue. The CDR3 protein is CASRDYGGAISYEQYF. The DNA for the CDR3 is TGTGCCAGCAGAGACTATGGGGGGGCGATCTCCTACGAGCAGTACTTC.